These 20 T cell receptor beta chains came from one sample sequenced in a study of T-cell reconstitution after alpha-beta-depleted transplantation in children (dated by TCRdb to the mid-2010s). Library preparation was by PCR. The run used an Illumina HiSeq 2500. TCR libraries were prepared with molecular barcoding, using unique molecular identifiers to normalize TCRbeta repertoire quantification. TCRdb trimmed public reads at Q25 via fastp, called clones via MiXCR and kept in-frame beta chains. Merged by CDR3 protein, the rows form single entries marked with the most common genes and DNA. This sample lists 450,000 to 550,000 distinct CDR3 sequences; around 10% were detected once. The ten largest account for approximately 15% of the sample. Per the publication, the treatment or condition label means: allogeneic hematopoietic cell transplantation with graft depleted of TCRalphabeta T cells and CD19 B cells.

This sample comprised PBMCs, mostly from graft donor cells, obtained 180 days after TCRalphabeta/CD19-depleted stem cell transplant. These receptors all stem from a female patient aged 2-10 years who had a stem cell transplant for aplastic anemia, so the T cells may come from the graft donor.

This clonotype was counted ten times or more. The chain is built from TRBV10-3 and TRBJ2-1; 12 bases match TRBD2. This CDR3 is built from 15 residues. Per the germline V gene, CDR1 is ENHRY and CDR2 is SYGVKD. With 0 bases clipped from V and 6 bases from J, the junction kept 0 bases outside the gene matches. Written as DNA, the CDR3 is TGTGCCATCAGTGAGTCGGGACTAGCGGGCAATGAGCAGTTCTTC. The encoded protein is CAISESGLAGNEQFF.

As to this clonotype: The junction and the germline gene differ at one end; a read error may be behind it. This chain links TRBV29-1 with TRBJ1-3; no definite D call. The CDR3 has 14 residues. CDR1 is SQVTM and CDR2 is ANQGSEA in the germline V gene. The CDR3 is CSVEKMGSGNTIYF. CDR3 nucleotide sequence: TGCAGCGTTGAGAAGATGGGCTCTGGAAACACCATATATTTC.

The chain carries TRBV10-3 and TRBJ2-7; TRBD1 matches at 10 bases. The CDR3 extends over 14 amino acids. CDR1 is ENHRY, CDR2 SYGVKD, per germline. J was trimmed by 5 bases and V by 7 bases; bases with no gene match: 8. This chain's CDR3 is CAINRQGADNEQYF. CDR3 coding DNA: TGTGCCATCAATCGACAGGGGGCGGATAACGAGCAGTACTTC.

Comment on this clonotype: Since a much larger clone is just one base distant, this may be a read error. This rearrangement joins TRBV20-1 to TRBJ2-1; tentatively, D is TRBD1 (5 bases). CDR1 and CDR2 from the germline V gene are DFQATT and SNEGSKA (reference sequence). V was shortened by 1 base and J by 9 bases, with 25 bases between the two germline ends. The CDR3 contains 17 residues. The CDR3 coding sequence is TGCAGTGCTAGAGGCCTACCGCCGACAGTCAGGTTAGGTGAGCAGTTCTTC. This encodes CSARGLPPTVRLGEQFF.

This clonotype has just a few counts. The chain recombines TRBV20-1 with TRBJ1-1; D call uncertain. V shed 0 bases and J shed 4 bases, with 9 bases lying between them. The germline V gene has CDR1 DFQATT and CDR2 SNEGSKA (reference sequence). CDR3 length: 13 residues. CDR3 DNA sequence: TGCAGTGCTAGAGACGCTCTCCTCACTGAAGCTTTCTTT. This sequence encodes CSARDALLTEAFF.

In its sample, this clonotype was seen a few times. The V gene is TRBV10-3, the J gene TRBJ2-3; D could derive from TRBD1 or TRBD2 (6 bases each). The length of the CDR3 is 13 residues. Trimming stripped 10 bases from V and 2 bases from J, with 13 bases between. Germline lookup yields CDR1 ENHRY and CDR2 SYGVKD. The CDR3 bases are TGTGCCACGCAGGGGACTTACACAGATACGCAGTATTTT. Its translation: CATQGTYTDTQYF.

The chain employs TRBV20-1 and TRBJ1-2; D may be TRBD1 (5 bases). Germline CDR1 is DFQATT and CDR2 is SNEGSKA (reference sequence). CDR3 length equals 12 residues. Trimming shortened V by 3 bases and J by 3 bases, and 8 bases separated the two germline ends. CDR3 bases: TGCAGTGCTAGTCTGACAGACTATGGCTACACCTTC. Translation: CSASLTDYGYTF.

This clonotype was counted at least ten times. The chain couples TRBV29-1 to TRBJ2-1; 12 bases agree with TRBD2. The CDR3 runs 14 residues. CDR1 SQVTM and CDR2 ANQGSEA come from the germline V gene. V shed 7 bases, J shed 4 bases, and the junction held 5 bases outside the gene matches. CDR3 DNA: TGCAGCGCCGTGACTAGCGGGAGATACAATGAGCAGTTCTTC. This gives the protein CSAVTSGRYNEQFF.

The chain joins TRBV28 to TRBJ2-6; D is ambiguous. V was clipped by 1 base and J by 6 bases, with 4 bases between them. Germline-derived CDR1 and CDR2 are MDHEN and SYDVKM. The CDR3 is 13 amino acids. The CDR3 DNA reads TGTGCCAGCAGTTTATTGAAGGCCAACGTCCTGACTTTC. Its translation is CASSLLKANVLTF.

This clonotype was counted at least ten times. The chain uses TRBV11-2 and TRBJ2-7, with no clear D. The ends were cut back, 5 bases at V and 0 bases at J, with 2 bases in the middle. Germline V gene lookup returns CDR1 SGHAT and CDR2 FQNNGV. The CDR3 is 11 residues long. The CDR3 region has the DNA TGTGCCAGCAGCATCTCCTACGAGCAGTACTTC. Protein sequence: CASSISYEQYF.

In this sample, this clonotype turned up a few times. The rearrangement links TRBV25-1 to TRBJ1-1; D is unclear. The CDR3 contains 13 residues. Germline CDR1 MGHDK, CDR2 SYGVNS. V was clipped by 7 bases and J by 0 bases, with 9 bases between them. CDR3 sequence: CASTAEVNTEAFF. CDR3 DNA sequence: TGTGCCAGCACCGCGGAAGTGAACACTGAAGCTTTCTTT.

In its sample, this clonotype was seen many times. The V gene is TRBV28, the J gene TRBJ2-5; TRBD2 aligns across 10 bases. The CDR3 is made up of 14 amino acids. From germline, CDR1 is MDHEN and CDR2 SYDVKM. Trimming at V came to 5 bases and at J to 3 bases, leaving 3 bases not matched to a gene. This CDR3 reads CASSAGLAEETQYF. The CDR3 DNA is TGTGCCAGCAGTGCCGGACTAGCGGAAGAGACCCAGTACTTC.

This clonotype was seen ten or more times. The chain couples TRBV5-1 to TRBJ2-7; TRBD1 aligns across 7 bases. Germline CDR1 is SGHRS and CDR2 is YFSETQ. V dropped 4 bases and J dropped 7; count of bases not matched to a gene: 20. This CDR3 comprises 17 residues. DNA for the CDR3: TGCGCCAGCAGCGCAGTTCTTCCGACAGGGCCTCAGGGGGAGCAGTACTTC. It specifies CASSAVLPTGPQGEQYF. Filled out from reference TRBV5-1 and TRBJ2-7, the complete variable domain reads KAGVTQTPRYLIKTRGQQVTLSCSPISGHRSVSWYQQTPGQGLQFLFEYFSETQRNKGNFPGRFSGRQFSNSRSEMNVSTLELGDSALYLCASSAVLPTGPQGEQYFGPGTRLTVT.

This clonotype was found a few times. The V gene is TRBV7-2, the J gene TRBJ1-1, with D unresolved. V dropped 4 bases and J dropped 3 bases, with 9 bases sitting between them. The germline CDR1 and CDR2 sequences are SGHTA and FQGNSA. This CDR3 has 13 amino acids. This CDR3 reads CASSSEVDTEAFF. In DNA form, the CDR3 reads TGTGCCAGCAGCTCCGAGGTAGACACTGAAGCTTTCTTT.

In this sample, this clonotype turned up many times. This chain uses TRBV20-1 with TRBJ2-1; the match to TRBD2 covers 9 bases. CDR1 and CDR2 from the germline V gene are DFQATT and SNEGSKA (reference sequence). V dropped 5 bases and J dropped 3; count of bases not matched to a gene: 5. The CDR3 covers 14 residues. The DNA of the CDR3 is TGCAGTGCTCTGACTAGCGGAGTCTACAATGAGCAGTTCTTC. This sequence encodes CSALTSGVYNEQFF.

At least ten counts were recorded for this clonotype. The chain employs TRBV20-1 and TRBJ1-1, with D hard to call. CDR1 is DFQATT, CDR2 SNEGSKA, per germline (reference sequence). The CDR3 is 13 amino acids. V dropped 0 bases and J dropped 1 base, with 6 bases sitting between them. The chain's CDR3 is CSARDQRNTEAFF. The CDR3 bases are TGCAGTGCTAGAGATCAAAGGAACACTGAAGCTTTCTTT.

This clonotype was recorded a few times. V is TRBV27 and J is TRBJ2-3; 7 nucleotides agree with TRBD1. The V gene's germline CDR1 is MNHEY and CDR2 SMNVEV (reference sequence). The junction had 20 bases not matched to a gene; V was cut back by 6 bases and J by 2 bases. The CDR3 length is 19 residues. CDR3 in amino acids: CASSDFRDRSWGYTDTQYF. In nucleotides, the CDR3 is TGTGCCAGCAGCGACTTCCGGGACAGAAGCTGGGGATACACAGATACGCAGTATTTT.

This clonotype was seen at least ten times. The rearrangement joins TRBV20-1 to TRBJ1-3, with D perhaps matching TRBD1 (6 bases). Germline V gives CDR1 DFQATT, CDR2 SNEGSKA (reference sequence). The V gene lost 3 bases and the J gene lost 1 base, with 10 bases spanning the gap. This CDR3 is 14 amino acids long. In DNA, the CDR3 is TGCAGTGCTAGTGACAGGTCATCTGGAAACACCATATATTTT. It translates to CSASDRSSGNTIYF.

The V and J genes are TRBV14 and TRBJ2-3; 7 bases agree with TRBD2. Germline CDR1 and CDR2: SGHDN and FVKESK. This CDR3 is 14 amino acids long. V gave up 7 bases and J gave up 6 bases; unmatched junction bases: 10. CDR3 sequence (DNA): TGTGCCAGCACGGAGGGAGGGCTGGGCGATACGCAGTATTTT. Amino acid sequence: CASTEGGLGDTQYF. Looking up the rest from reference TRBV14 and TRBJ2-3 gives the full variable domain: EAGVTQFPSHSVIEKGQTVTLRCDPISGHDNLYWYRRVMGKEIKFLLHFVKESKQDESGMPNNRFLAERTGGTYSTLKVQPAELEDSGVYFCASTEGGLGDTQYFGPGTRLTVL.

This clonotype was observed a handful of times. This chain connects TRBV12-3 or TRBV12-4 to TRBJ2-1; 10 bases are a match to TRBD2. The CDR3 is 15 residues long. The V segment lost 7 bases and the J segment 8 bases; nucleotides outside the gene matches: 11. CDR3 in DNA: TGTGCCAGCAAAAATAGCGGGAGGCTGAAGGATGAGCAGTTCTTC. This codes for CASKNSGRLKDEQFF.